This T cell receptor beta chain was identified during a study of PD-L1 blockade in urothelial cancer. About the study: Administration of atezolizumab to patients began around 2014, at 1,200 mg intravenously every 3 weeks.

CDR1 is MDHEN and CDR2 is SYDVKM in the germline V gene. The V gene lost 2 bases and the J gene lost 2 bases, with 9 bases spanning the gap. This CDR3 has 14 residues. Profiled with immunoSEQ multiplex PCR; TCRdb holds only in-frame clones, not every one. The sample records under 20,000 clones, roughly 90% being singletons. Time point meaning: pretreatment peripheral blood. The source was PBMCs, collected around atezolizumab (anti-PD-L1) treatment. This TCR was recovered from a man aged 70 or older with urothelial cancer. The genes are TRBV28 and TRBJ1-2; no reliable D call. The CDR3 loop is CASSLKARNYGYTF. DNA of the CDR3: TGTGCCAGCAGTTTAAAGGCCAGGAACTATGGCTACACCTTC.